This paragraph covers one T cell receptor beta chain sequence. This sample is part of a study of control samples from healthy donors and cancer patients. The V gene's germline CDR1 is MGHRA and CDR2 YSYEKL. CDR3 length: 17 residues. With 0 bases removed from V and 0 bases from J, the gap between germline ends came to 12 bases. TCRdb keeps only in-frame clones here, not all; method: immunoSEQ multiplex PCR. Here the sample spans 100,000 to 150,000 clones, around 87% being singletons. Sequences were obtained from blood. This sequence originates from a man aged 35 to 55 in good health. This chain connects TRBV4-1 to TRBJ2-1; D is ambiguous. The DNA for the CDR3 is TGCGCCAGCAGCCAAGATTTAGGGCGCATCTCCTACAATGAGCAGTTCTTC. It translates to CASSQDLGRISYNEQFF.